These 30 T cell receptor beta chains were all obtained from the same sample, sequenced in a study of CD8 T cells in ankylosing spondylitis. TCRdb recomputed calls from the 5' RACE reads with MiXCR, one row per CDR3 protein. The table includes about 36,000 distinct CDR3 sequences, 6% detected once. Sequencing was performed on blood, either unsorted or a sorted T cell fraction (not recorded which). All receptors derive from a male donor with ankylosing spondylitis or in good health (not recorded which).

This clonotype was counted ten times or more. The CDR3 spells CASSRGTGPSTDTQYF. CDR3 DNA sequence: TGTGCCAGCAGCCGAGGGACAGGGCCTAGCACAGATACGCAGTATTTT. The V gene is TRBV28, the J gene TRBJ2-3; the match to TRBD1 covers 9 bases. The ends lost 6 bases at V and 0 bases at J; junction bases unmatched: 7. CDR1 MDHEN and CDR2 SYDVKM come from the germline V gene. The CDR3 has 16 amino acids.

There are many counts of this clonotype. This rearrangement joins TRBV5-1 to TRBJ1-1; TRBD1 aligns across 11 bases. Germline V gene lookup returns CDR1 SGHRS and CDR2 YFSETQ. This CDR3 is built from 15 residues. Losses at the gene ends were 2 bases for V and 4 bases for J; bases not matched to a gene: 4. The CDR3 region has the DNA TGCGCCAGCAGCTTTTCCGGGACAGGGGGCACTGAAGCTTTCTTT. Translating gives CASSFSGTGGTEAFF.

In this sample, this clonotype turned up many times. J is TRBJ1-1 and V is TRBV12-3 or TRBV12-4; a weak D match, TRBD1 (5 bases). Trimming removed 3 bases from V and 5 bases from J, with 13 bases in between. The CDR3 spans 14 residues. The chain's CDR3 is CASSFSGDGTEAFF. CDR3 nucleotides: TGTGCCAGCAGTTTTTCGGGGGATGGGACTGAAGCTTTCTTT.

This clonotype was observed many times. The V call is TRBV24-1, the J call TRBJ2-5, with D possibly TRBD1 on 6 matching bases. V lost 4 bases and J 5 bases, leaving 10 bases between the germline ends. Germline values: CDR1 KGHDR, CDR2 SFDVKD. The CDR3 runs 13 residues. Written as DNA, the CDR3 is TGTGCCACCAGTGACCACAGGGTTGAGACCCAGTACTTC. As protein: CATSDHRVETQYF.

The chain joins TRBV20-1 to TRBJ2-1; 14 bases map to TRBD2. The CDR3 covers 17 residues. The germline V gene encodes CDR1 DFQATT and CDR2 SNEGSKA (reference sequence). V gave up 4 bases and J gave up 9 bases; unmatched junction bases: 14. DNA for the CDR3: TGCAGTGCTACCGACTATCGGAGACTAGCGGGAGGGAGTGAGCAGTTCTTC. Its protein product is CSATDYRRLAGGSEQFF.

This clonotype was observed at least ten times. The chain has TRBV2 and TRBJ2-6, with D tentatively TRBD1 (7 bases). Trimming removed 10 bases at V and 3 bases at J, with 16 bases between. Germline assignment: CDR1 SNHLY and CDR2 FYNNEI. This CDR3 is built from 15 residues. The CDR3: CATGGDRVGANVLTF. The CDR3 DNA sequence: TGTGCCACCGGGGGCGACAGGGTTGGGGCCAACGTCCTGACTTTC.

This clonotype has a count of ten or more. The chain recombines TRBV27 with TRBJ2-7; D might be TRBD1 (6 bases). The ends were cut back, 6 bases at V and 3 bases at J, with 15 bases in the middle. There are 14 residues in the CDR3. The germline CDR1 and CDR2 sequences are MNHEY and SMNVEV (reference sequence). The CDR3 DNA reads TGTGCCAGCAGCCCCGGGACAAAAATCTACGAGCAGTACTTC. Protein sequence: CASSPGTKIYEQYF.

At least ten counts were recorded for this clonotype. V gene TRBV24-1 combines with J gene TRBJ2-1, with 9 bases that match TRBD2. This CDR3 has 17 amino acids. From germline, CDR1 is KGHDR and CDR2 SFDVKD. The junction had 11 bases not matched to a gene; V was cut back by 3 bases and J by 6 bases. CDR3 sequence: CATSDRASGTLGNEQFF. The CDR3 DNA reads TGTGCCACCAGTGATAGGGCTAGCGGGACCCTAGGCAATGAGCAGTTCTTC.

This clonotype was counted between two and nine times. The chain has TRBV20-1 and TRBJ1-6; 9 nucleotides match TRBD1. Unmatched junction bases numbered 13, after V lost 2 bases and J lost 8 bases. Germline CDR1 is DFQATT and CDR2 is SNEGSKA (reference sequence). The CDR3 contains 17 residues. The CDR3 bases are TGCAGTGCTAGATTCCGCCTTACCAGACAGGGGGATTCACCCCTCCACTTT. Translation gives CSARFRLTRQGDSPLHF.

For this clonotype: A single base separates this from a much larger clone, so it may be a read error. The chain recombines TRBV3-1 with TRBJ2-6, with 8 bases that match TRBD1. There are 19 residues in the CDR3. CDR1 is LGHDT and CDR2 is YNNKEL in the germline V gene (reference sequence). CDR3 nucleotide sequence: TGTACCAGCAGTGAGGACAGGGAAGGGTATTCGTCTGGGGCCAACGTCCTGACTTTC. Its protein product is CTSSEDREGYSSGANVLTF.

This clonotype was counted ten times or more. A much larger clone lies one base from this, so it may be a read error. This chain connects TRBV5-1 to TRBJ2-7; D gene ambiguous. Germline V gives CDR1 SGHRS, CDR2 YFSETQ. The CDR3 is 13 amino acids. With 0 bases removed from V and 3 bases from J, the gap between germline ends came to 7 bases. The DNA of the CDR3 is TGCGCCAGCAGCTTGGGGCAGGACTACGAGCAGTACTTC. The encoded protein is CASSLGQDYEQYF.

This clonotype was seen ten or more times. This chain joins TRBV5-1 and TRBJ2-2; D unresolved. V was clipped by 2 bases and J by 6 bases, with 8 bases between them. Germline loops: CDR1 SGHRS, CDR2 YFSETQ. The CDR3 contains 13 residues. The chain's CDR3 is CASSFLVAGELFF. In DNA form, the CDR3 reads TGCGCCAGCAGCTTTTTGGTCGCCGGGGAGCTGTTTTTT.

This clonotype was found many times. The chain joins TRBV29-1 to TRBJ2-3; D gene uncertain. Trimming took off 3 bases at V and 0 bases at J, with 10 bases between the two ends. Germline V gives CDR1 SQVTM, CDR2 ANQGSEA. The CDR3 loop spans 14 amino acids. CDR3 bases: TGCAGCGTTGAGATCCAGGCGAGCACAGATACGCAGTATTTT. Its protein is CSVEIQASTDTQYF.

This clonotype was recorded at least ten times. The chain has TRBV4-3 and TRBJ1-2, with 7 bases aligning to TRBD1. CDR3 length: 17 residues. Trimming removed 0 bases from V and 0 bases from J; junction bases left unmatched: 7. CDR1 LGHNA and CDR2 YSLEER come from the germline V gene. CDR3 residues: CASSQDDGTATNYGYTF. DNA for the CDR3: TGCGCCAGCAGCCAAGATGACGGGACAGCTACTAACTATGGCTACACCTTC.

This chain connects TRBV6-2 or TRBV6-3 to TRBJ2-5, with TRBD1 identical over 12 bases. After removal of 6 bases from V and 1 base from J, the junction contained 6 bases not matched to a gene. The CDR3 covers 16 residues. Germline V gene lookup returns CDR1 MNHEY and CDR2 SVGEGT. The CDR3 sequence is CASRIRDRGPQETQYF. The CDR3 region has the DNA TGTGCCAGCAGGATCCGGGACAGGGGGCCCCAAGAGACCCAGTACTTC.

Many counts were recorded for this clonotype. CDR3 amino acids: CASSFKAGRAYEQYF. The CDR3 DNA sequence: TGTGCCAGCAGTTTCAAAGCAGGCAGAGCCTACGAGCAGTACTTC. The chain combines TRBV14 with TRBJ2-7; D not certain. This CDR3 is 15 amino acids long. V lost 6 bases and J 2 bases, leaving 17 bases between the germline ends. CDR1 and CDR2 from the germline V gene are SGHDN and FVKESK. Based on the CDR3 plus reference TRBV14 and TRBJ2-7, the full variable domain is EAGVTQFPSHSVIEKGQTVTLRCDPISGHDNLYWYRRVMGKEIKFLLHFVKESKQDESGMPNNRFLAERTGGTYSTLKVQPAELEDSGVYFCASSFKAGRAYEQYFGPGTRLTVT.

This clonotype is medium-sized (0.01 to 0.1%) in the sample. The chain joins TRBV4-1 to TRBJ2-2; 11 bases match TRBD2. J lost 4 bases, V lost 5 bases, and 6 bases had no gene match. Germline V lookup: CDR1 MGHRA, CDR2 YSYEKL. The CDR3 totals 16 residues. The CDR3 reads CASSNSGREVTGELFF. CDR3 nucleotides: TGCGCCAGCAGCAATAGCGGGAGGGAGGTCACCGGGGAGCTGTTTTTT.

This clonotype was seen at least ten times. CDR3 DNA: TGCGCCAGCAGCCCTCGCTTAGGTTCGAACATTCAGTACTTC. Protein product: CASSPRLGSNIQYF. The chain employs TRBV5-1 and TRBJ2-4; unclear D gene. The V end was cut by 4 bases, the J end by 7 bases, with 15 bases between. Germline CDR1 reads SGHRS; CDR2 reads YFSETQ. This CDR3 region has 14 residues.

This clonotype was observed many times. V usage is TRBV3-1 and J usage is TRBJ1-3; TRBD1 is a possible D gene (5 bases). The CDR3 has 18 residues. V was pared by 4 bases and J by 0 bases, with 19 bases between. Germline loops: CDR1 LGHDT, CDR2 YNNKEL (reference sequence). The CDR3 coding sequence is TGTGCCAGCAGCCTCCTGCTCCACCGGGGCGTCTCTGGAAACACCATATATTTT. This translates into CASSLLLHRGVSGNTIYF.

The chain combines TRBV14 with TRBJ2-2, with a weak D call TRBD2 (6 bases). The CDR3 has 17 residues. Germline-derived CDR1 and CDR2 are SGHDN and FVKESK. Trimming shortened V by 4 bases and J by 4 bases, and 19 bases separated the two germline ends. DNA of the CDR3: TGTGCCAGCAGCCGAAGAAACGGGGGAATCCCCACCGGGGAGCTGTTTTTT. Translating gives CASSRRNGGIPTGELFF.

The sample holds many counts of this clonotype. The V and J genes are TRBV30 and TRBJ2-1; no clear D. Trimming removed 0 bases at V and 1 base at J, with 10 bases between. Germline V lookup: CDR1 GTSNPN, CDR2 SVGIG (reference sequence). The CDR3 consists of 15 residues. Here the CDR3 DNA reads TGTGCCTGGAGTGTAACAGCACCTTCCTACAATGAGCAGTTCTTC. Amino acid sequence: CAWSVTAPSYNEQFF.

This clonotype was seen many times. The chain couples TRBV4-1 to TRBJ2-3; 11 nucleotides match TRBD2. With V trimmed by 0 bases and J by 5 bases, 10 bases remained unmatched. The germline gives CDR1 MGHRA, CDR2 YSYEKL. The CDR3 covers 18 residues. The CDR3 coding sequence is TGCGCCAGCAGCCAAGATGGGGTAGCGGGAGGGCCCCAAGATACGCAGTATTTT. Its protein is CASSQDGVAGGPQDTQYF.

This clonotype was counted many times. The CDR3 sequence is CATSDAGTSRETQYF. The CDR3 DNA reads as TGTGCCACCAGTGATGCGGGGACGTCGAGGGAGACCCAGTACTTC. The rearrangement uses TRBV24-1 and TRBJ2-5; possible D gene TRBD2, 6 bases. CDR1 and CDR2 (germline): KGHDR, SFDVKD. Trimming stripped 3 bases from V and 5 bases from J, with 15 bases between. The CDR3 runs 15 residues.

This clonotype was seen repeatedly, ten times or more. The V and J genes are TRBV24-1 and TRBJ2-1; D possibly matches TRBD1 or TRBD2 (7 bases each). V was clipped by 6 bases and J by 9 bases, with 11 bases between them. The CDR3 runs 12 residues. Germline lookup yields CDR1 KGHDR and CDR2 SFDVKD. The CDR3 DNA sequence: TGTGCCACCAGTATCAGGGGGGGTGAGCAGTTCTTC. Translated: CATSIRGGEQFF.

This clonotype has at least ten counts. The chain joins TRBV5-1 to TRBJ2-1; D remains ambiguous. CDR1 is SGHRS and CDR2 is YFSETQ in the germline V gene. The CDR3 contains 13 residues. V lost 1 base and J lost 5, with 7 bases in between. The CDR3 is CASSLPLDNEQFF. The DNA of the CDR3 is TGCGCCAGCAGCTTGCCCCTGGACAATGAGCAGTTCTTC.

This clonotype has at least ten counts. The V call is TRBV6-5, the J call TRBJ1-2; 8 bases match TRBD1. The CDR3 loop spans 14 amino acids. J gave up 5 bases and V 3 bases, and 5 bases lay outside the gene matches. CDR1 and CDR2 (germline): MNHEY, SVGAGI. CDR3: CASSYSTGVYGYTF. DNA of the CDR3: TGTGCCAGCAGTTATTCGACAGGGGTTTATGGCTACACCTTC.

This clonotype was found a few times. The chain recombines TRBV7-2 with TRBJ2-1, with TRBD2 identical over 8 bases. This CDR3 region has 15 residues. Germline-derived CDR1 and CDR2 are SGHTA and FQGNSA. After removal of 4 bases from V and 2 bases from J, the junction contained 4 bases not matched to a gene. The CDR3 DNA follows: TGTGCCAGCAGCTACCGAGCGGGAGCCTACAATGAGCAGTTCTTC. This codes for CASSYRAGAYNEQFF.

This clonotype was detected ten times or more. For the CDR3, the DNA is TGCAGCGTTGGGGACAGGGGGAATGAGCAGTTCTTC. Protein product: CSVGDRGNEQFF. The chain uses TRBV29-1 and TRBJ2-1, with 11 nucleotides matching TRBD1. V was clipped by 4 bases and J by 7 bases; unmatched bases: 0. The CDR3 is 12 residues long. Looked up from germline, CDR1 is SQVTM and CDR2 is ANQGSEA.

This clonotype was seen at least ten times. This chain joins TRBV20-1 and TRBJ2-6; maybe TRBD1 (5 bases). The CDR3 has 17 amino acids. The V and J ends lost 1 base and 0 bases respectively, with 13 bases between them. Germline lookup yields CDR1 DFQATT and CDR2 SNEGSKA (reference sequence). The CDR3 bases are TGCAGTGCTAGAGCCGGACATTCGGTCTCTGGGGCCAACGTCCTGACTTTC. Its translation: CSARAGHSVSGANVLTF.

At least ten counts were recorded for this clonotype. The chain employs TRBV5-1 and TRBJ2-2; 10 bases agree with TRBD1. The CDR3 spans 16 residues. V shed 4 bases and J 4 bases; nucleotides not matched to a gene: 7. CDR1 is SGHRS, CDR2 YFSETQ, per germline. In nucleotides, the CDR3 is TGCGCCAGCAGCCACCGGGACAGGGGTTCCACCGGGGAGCTGTTTTTT. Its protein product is CASSHRDRGSTGELFF.